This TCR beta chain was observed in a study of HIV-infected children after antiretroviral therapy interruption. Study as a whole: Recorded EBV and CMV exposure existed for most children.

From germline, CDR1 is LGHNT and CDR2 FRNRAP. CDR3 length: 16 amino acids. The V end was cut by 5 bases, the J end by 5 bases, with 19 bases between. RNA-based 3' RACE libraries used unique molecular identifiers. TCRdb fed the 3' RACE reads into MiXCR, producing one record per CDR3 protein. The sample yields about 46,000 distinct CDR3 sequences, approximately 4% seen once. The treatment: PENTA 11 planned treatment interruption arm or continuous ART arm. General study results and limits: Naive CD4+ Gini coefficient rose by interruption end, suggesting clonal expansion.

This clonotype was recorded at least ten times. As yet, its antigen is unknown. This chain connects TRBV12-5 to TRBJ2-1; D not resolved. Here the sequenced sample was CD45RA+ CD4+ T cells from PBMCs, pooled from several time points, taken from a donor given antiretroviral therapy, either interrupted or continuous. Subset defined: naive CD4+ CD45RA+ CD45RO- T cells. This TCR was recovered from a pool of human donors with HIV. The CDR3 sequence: CASGHHTPPQNNEQFF. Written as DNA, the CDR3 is TGTGCTAGTGGTCATCATACTCCTCCCCAAAACAATGAGCAGTTCTTC.